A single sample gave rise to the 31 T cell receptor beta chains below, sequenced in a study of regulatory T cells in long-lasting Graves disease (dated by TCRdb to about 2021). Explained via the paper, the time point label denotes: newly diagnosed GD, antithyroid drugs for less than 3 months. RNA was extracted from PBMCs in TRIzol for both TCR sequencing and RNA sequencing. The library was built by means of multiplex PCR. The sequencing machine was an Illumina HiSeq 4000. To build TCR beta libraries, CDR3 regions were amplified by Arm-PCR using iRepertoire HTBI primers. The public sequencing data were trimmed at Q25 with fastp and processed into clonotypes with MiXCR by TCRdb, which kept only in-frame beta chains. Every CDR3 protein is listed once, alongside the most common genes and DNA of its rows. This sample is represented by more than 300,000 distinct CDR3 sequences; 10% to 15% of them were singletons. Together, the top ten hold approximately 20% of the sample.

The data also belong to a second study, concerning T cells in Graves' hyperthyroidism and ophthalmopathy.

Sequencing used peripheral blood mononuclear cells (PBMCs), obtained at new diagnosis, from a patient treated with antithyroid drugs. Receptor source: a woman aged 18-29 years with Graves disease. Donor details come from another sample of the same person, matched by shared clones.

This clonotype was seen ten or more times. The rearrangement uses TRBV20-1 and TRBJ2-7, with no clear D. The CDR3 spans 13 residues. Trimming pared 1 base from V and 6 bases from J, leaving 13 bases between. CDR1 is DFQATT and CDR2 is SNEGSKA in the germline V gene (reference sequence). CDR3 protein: CSARGLLGREQYF. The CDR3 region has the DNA TGCAGTGCTAGAGGGCTATTAGGGCGCGAGCAGTACTTC.

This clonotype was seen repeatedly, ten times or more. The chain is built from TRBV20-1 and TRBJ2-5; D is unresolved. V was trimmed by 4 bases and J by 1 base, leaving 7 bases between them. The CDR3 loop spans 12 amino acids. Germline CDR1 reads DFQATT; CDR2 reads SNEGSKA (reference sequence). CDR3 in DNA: TGCAGTGCTACCAGAGCCCAAGAGACCCAGTACTTC. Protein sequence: CSATRAQETQYF.

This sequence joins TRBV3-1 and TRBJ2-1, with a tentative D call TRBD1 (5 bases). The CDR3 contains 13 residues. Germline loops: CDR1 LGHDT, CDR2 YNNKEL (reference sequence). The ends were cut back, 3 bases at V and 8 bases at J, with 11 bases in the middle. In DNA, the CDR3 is TGTGCCAGCAGCCAGGAAGGGGTCGATGAGCAGTTCTTC. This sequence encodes CASSQEGVDEQFF.

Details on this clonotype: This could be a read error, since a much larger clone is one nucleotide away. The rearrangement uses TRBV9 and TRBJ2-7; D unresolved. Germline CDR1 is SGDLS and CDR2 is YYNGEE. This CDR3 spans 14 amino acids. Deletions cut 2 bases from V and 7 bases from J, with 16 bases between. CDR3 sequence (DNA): TGTGCCAGCAGCGTGATGACGGTTGCGAATGAGCAGTACTTC. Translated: CASSVMTVANEQYF.

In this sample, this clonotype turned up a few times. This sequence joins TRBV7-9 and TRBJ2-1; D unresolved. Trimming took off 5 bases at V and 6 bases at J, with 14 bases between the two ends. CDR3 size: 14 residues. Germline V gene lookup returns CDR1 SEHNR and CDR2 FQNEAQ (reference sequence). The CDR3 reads CASSLIPKTNEQFF. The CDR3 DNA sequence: TGTGCCAGCAGCCTCATCCCAAAGACCAATGAGCAGTTCTTC.

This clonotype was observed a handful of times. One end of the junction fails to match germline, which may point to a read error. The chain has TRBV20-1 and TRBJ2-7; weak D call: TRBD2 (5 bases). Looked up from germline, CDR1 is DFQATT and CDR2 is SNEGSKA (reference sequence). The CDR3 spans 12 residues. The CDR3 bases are TGCGGTGCGGCCGGACTTCACTACGAGCAGTACTTC. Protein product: CGAAGLHYEQYF.

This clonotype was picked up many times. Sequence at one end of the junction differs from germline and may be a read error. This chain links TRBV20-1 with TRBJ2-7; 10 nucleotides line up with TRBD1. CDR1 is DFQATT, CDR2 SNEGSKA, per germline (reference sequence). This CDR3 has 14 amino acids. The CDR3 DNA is TGCAGTGCTCGCTCCGGGACAGGGGCACATCCCCCCCACTTC. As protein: CSARSGTGAHPPHF.

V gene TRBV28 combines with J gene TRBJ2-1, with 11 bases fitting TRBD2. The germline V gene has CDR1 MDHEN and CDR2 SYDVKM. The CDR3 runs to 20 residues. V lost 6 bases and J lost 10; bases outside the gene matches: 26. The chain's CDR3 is CASSEQGSSGRSPDGLEQFF. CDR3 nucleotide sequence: TGTGCCAGCAGCGAGCAAGGGTCTAGCGGGAGGTCTCCGGACGGGTTGGAGCAGTTCTTC. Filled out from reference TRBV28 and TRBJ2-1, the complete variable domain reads DVKVTQSSRYLVKRTGEKVFLECVQDMDHENMFWYRQDPGLGLRLIYFSYDVKMKEKGDIPEGYSVSREKKERFSLILESASTNQTSMYLCASSEQGSSGRSPDGLEQFFGPGTRLTVL.

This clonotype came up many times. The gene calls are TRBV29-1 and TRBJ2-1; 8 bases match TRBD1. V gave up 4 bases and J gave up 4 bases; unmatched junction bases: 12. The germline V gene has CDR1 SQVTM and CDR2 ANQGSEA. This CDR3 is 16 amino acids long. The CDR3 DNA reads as TGCAGCGTTGTAAACCCGGGACAGGAGATTTACAATGAGCAGTTCTTC. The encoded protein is CSVVNPGQEIYNEQFF.

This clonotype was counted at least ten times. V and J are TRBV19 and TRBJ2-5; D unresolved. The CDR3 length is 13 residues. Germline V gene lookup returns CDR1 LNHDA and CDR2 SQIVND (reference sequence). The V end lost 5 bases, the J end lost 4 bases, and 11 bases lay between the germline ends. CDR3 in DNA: TGTGCCAGTAGTGGTTATCTGGTAGAGACCCAGTACTTC. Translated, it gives CASSGYLVETQYF.

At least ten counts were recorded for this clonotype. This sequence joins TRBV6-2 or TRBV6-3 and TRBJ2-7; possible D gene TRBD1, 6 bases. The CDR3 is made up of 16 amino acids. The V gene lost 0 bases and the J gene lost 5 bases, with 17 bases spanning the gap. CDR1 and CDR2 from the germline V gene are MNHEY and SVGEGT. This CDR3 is CASSYSPTGIGNEQYF. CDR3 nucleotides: TGTGCCAGCAGTTACTCCCCAACAGGGATAGGGAACGAGCAGTACTTC.

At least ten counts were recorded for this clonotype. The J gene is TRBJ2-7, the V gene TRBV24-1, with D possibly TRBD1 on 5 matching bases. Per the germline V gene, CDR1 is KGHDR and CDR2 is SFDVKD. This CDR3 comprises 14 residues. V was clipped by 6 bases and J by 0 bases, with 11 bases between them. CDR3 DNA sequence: TGTGCCACCAGTTCTCCCAGGGACTCCTACGAGCAGTACGTC. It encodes CATSSPRDSYEQYV.

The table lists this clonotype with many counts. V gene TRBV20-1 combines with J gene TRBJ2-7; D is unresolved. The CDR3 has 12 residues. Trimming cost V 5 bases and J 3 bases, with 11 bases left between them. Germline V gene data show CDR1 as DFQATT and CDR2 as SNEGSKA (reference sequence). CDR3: CSASGPGYEQYF. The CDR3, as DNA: TGCAGTGCTTCGGGCCCCGGCTACGAGCAGTACTTC.

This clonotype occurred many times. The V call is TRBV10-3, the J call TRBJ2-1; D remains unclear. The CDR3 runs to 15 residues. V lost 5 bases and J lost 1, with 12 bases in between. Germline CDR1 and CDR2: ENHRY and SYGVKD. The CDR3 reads CAISLTQVSYNEQFF. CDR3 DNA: TGTGCCATCAGTCTAACGCAGGTATCCTACAATGAGCAGTTCTTC.

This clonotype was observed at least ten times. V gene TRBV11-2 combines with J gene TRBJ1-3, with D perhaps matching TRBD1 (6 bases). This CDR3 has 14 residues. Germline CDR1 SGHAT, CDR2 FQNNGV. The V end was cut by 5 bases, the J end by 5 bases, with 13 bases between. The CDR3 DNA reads TGTGCCAGCAGCCTACAGGGTTTTAGAAACACCATATATTTT. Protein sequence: CASSLQGFRNTIYF.

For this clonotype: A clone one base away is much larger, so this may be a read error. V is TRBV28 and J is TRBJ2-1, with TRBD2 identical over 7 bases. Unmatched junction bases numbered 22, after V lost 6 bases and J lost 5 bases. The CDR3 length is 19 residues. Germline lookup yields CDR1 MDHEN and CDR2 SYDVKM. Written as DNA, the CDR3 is TGTGCCAGCAGCCGACAGCAGACTAGCAGAATCAGGGTTGACAATGAGCAGTTCTTC. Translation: CASSRQQTSRIRVDNEQFF. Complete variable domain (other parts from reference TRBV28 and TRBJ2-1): DVKVTQSSRYLVKRTGEKVFLECVQDMDHENMFWYRQDPGLGLRLIYFSYDVKMKEKGDIPEGYSVSREKKERFSLILESASTNQTSMYLCASSRQQTSRIRVDNEQFFGPGTRLTVL.

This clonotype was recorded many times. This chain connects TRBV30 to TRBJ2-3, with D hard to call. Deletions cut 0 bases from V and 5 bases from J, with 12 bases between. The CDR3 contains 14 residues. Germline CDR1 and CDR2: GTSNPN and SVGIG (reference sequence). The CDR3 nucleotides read TGTGCCTGGAGTGTTGGATTAATTGGAGATACGCAGTATTTT. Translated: CAWSVGLIGDTQYF.

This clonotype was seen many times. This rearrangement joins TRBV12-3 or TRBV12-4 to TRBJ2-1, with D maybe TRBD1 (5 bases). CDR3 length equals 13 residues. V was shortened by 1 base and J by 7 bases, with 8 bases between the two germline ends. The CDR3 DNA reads TGTGCCAGCAGTTTAGATCAGGGTAATGAGCAGTTCTTC. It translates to CASSLDQGNEQFF.

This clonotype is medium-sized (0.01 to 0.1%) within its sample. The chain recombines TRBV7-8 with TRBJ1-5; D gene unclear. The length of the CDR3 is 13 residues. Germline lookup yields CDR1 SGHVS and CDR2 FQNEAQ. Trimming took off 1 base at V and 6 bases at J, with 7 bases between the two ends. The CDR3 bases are TGTGCCAGCAGCTTAGTAGGGATTCAGCCCCAGCATTTT. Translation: CASSLVGIQPQHF. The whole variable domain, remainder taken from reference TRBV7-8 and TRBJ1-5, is GAGVSQSPRYKVAKRGQDVALRCDPISGHVSLFWYQQALGQGPEFLTYFQNEAQLDKSGLPSDRFFAERPEGSVSTLKIQRTQQEDSAVYLCASSLVGIQPQHFGDGTRLSIL.

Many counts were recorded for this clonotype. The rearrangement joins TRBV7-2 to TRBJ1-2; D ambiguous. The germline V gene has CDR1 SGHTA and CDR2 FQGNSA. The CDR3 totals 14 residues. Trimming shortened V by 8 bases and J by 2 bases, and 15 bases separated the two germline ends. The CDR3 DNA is TGTGCCAGCCTCCTCGAGGGCAGCAACTATGGCTACACCTTC. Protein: CASLLEGSNYGYTF. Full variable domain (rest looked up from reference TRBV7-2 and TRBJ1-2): GAGVSQSPSNKVTEKGKDVELRCDPISGHTALYWYRQSLGQGLEFLIYFQGNSAPDKSGLPSDRFSAERTGGSVSTLTIQRTQQEDSAVYLCASLLEGSNYGYTFGSGTRLTVV.

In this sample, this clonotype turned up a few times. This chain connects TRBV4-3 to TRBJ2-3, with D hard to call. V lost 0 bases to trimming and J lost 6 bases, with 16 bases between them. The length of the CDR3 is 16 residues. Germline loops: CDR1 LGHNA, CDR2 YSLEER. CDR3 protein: CASSQDLWAVRDTQYF. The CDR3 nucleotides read TGCGCCAGCAGCCAAGATTTATGGGCAGTACGGGATACGCAGTATTTT.

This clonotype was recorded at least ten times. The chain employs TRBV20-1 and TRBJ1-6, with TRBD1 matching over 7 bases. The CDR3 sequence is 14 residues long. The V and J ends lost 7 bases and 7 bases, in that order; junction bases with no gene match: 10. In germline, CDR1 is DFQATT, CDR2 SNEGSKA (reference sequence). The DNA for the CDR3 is TGCAGTGTCGTACCGGGACAGAAAAATTCACCCCTCCACTTT. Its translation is CSVVPGQKNSPLHF.

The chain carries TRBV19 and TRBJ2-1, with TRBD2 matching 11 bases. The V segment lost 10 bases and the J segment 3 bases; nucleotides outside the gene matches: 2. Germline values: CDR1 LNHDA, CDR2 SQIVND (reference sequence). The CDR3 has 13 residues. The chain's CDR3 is CATLAGGYNEQFF. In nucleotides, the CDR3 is TGTGCCACCCTAGCGGGGGGCTACAATGAGCAGTTCTTC.

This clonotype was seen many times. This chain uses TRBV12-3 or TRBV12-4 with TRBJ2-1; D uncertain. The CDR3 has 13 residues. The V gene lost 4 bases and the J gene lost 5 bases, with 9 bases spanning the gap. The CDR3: CASSSVKHNEQFF. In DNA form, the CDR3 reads TGTGCCAGCAGTTCCGTGAAACACAATGAGCAGTTCTTC.

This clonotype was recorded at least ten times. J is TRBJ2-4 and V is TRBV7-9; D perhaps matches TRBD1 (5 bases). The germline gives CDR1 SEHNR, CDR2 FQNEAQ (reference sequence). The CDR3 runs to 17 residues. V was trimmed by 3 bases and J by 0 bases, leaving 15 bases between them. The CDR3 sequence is CASSLFTGRVAKNIQYF. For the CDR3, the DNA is TGTGCCAGCAGCTTGTTCACAGGACGAGTAGCCAAAAACATTCAGTACTTC. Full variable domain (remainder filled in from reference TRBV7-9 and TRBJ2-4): DTGVSQNPRHKITKRGQNVTFRCDPISEHNRLYWYRQTLGQGPEFLTYFQNEAQLEKSRLLSDRFSAERPKGSFSTLEIQRTEQGDSAMYLCASSLFTGRVAKNIQYFGAGTRLSVL.

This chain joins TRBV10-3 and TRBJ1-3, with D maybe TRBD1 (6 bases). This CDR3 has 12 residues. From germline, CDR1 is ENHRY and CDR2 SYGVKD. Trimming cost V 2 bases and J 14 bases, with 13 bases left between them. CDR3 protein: CAISEQAGVVYF. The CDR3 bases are TGTGCCATCAGTGAGCAGGCAGGGGTTGTATATTTT.

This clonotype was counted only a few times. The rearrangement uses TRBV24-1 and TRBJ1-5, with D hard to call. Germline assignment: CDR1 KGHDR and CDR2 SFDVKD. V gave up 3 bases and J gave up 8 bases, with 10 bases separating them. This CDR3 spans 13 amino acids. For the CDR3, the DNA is TGTGCCACCAGTGATACGTTGACGGAGCCCCAGCATTTT. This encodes CATSDTLTEPQHF.

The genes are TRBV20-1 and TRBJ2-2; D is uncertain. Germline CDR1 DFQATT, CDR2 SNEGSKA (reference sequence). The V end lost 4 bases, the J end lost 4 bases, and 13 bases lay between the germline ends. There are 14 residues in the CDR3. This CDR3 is CSAMAHGTTGELFF. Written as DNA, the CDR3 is TGCAGTGCTATGGCCCACGGAACCACCGGGGAGCTGTTTTTT.

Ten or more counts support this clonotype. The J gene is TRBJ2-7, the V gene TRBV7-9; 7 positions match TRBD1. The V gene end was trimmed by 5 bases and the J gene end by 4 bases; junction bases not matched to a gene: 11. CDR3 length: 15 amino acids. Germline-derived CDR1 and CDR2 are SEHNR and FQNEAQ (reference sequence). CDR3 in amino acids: CASSPEGQMRYEQYF. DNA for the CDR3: TGTGCCAGCAGCCCCGAGGGACAGATGAGGTACGAGCAGTACTTC.

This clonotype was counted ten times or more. This chain's CDR3 is CASSVGELGDTQYF. CDR3 nucleotide sequence: TGTGCCAGCAGCGTAGGTGAGCTAGGAGATACGCAGTATTTT. The gene calls are TRBV9 and TRBJ2-3; no definite D call. Trimming shortened V by 0 bases and J by 5 bases, and 10 bases separated the two germline ends. Germline values: CDR1 SGDLS, CDR2 YYNGEE. The CDR3 spans 14 residues.

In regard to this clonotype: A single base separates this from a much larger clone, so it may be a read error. The DNA of the CDR3 is TGTGCCAGCAGCTTCCCGACTAGCACAGATACGCAGTATTTT. It codes for CASSFPTSTDTQYF. The genes are TRBV7-9 and TRBJ2-3; D not resolved. Germline loops: CDR1 SEHNR, CDR2 FQNEAQ (reference sequence). The CDR3 is 14 residues long. Trimming removed 3 bases from V and 0 bases from J, with 7 bases in between.